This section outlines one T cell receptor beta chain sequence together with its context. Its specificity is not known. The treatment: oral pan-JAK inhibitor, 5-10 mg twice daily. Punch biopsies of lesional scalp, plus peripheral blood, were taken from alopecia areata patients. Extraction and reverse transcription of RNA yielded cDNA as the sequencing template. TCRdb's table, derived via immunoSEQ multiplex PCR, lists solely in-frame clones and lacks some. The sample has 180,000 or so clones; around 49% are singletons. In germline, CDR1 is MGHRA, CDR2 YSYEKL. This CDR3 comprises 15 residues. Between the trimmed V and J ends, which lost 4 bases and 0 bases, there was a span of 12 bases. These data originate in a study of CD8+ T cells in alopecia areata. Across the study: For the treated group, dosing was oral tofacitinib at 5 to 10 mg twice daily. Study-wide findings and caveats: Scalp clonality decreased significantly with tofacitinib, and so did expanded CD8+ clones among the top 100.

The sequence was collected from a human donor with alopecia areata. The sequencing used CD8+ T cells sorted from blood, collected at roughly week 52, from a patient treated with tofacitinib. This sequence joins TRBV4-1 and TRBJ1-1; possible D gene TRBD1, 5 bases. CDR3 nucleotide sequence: TGCGCCAGCAGCCGATACACAGGACTGAACACTGAAGCTTTCTTT. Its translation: CASSRYTGLNTEAFF.